These 3 T cell receptor beta chains were all obtained from the same sample, sequenced in a study of T cell responses to AZD1222 COVID-19 vaccine. Only in-frame clones appear in the TCRdb table, and some are missing; sequencing was by immunoSEQ multiplex PCR. Among 150,000 to 200,000 clones listed, about 90% were seen once. The source was peripheral blood, collected 28 days after the second AZD1222 dose. These receptors originate from an adult who received the AZD1222 COVID-19 vaccine.

V gene TRBV4-2 combines with J gene TRBJ2-7; D may be TRBD1 or TRBD2 (5 bases each). The CDR3 consists of 15 residues. The germline V gene has CDR1 LGHNA and CDR2 YNFKEQ. V lost 1 base, J lost 4 bases, and 14 bases lay in between. The CDR3 sequence: CASSQGDVPDYEQYF. The CDR3 DNA reads as TGTGCCAGCAGCCAAGGGGACGTCCCGGATTACGAGCAGTACTTC.

Written as DNA, the CDR3 is TGTGCCTGGAGTGGGTGGGGCGGGGATACGCAGTATTTT. It yields the protein CAWSGWGGDTQYF. The J gene is TRBJ2-3, the V gene TRBV30; D might be TRBD1 or TRBD2, each matching 5 bases. The CDR3 totals 13 residues. CDR1 GTSNPN and CDR2 SVGIG come from the germline V gene (reference sequence). Trimming pared 1 base from V and 6 bases from J, leaving 11 bases between.

This sequence joins TRBV24-1 and TRBJ2-5, with D unresolved. V dropped 3 bases and J dropped 5 bases, with 15 bases sitting between them. The CDR3 totals 15 residues. Germline CDR1 KGHDR, CDR2 SFDVKD. The CDR3 loop reads CATSDVEWGGETQYF. For the CDR3, the DNA is TGTGCCACCAGTGATGTTGAGTGGGGTGGGGAGACCCAGTACTTC.